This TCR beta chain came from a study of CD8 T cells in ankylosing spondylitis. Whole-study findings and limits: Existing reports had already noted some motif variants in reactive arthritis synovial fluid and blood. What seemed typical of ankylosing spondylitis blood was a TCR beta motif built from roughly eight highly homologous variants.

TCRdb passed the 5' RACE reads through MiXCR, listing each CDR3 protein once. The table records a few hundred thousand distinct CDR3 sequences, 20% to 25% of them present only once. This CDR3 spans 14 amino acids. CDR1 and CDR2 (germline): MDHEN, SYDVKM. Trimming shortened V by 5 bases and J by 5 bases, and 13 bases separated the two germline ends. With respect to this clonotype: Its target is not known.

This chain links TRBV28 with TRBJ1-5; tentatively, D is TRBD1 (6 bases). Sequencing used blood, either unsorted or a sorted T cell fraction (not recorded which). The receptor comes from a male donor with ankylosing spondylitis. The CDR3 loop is CASSKDSEDQPQHF. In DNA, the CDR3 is TGTGCCAGCAGTAAGGACAGTGAGGATCAGCCCCAGCATTTT.